These 27 T cell receptor beta chains share one sample of origin, sequenced in a study of cytomegalovirus exposure and HLA in healthy donors. Vbeta (60) and Jbeta (13) primers were used in the PCR. Produced via immunoSEQ multiplex PCR; TCRdb's table is partial and in-frame only. Of over 200,000 clones detected, 60% to 80% appear once; the ten largest clones hold 1.8%. Sample: PBMCs. The origin of the receptors is a woman aged 30 to 39 in good health and CMV-seronegative.

This clone occurred a few times. This rearrangement joins TRBV11-2 to TRBJ2-3; 7 bases agree with TRBD2. CDR3 length equals 14 residues. Germline V CDR1 and CDR2: SGHAT, FQNNGV. The J segment lost 6 bases and the V segment lost 2 bases, leaving 5 bases of the junction unmatched. The CDR3 region has the DNA TGTGCCAGCAGCTTAAGCCTAGCGGCCGATACGCAGTATTTT. Translating it yields CASSLSLAADTQYF.

This chain joins TRBV27 and TRBJ2-7; 10 nucleotides align to TRBD2. Trimming took 8 bases from V and 4 from J; bases not matched to a gene: 2. This CDR3 has 12 residues. Looked up from germline, CDR1 is MNHEY and CDR2 is SMNVEV (reference sequence). The CDR3 nucleotides are TGTGCCAGCGCTAGCGGGAGTTACGAGCAGTACTTC. Its translation is CASASGSYEQYF.

This chain joins TRBV5-4 and TRBJ2-1; 8 bases are shared with TRBD1. The V gene end was trimmed by 4 bases and the J gene end by 5 bases; junction bases not matched to a gene: 5. Germline loops: CDR1 SGHNT, CDR2 YYREEE (reference sequence). The CDR3 sequence is 14 residues long. The CDR3 DNA reads as TGTGCCAGCAGCCCCCGGACAGGGAACAATGAGCAGTTCTTC. Residues: CASSPRTGNNEQFF. The complete variable domain, with remaining parts taken from reference TRBV5-4 and TRBJ2-1, reads ETGVTQSPTHLIKTRGQQVTLRCSSQSGHNTVSWYQQALGQGPQFIFQYYREEENGRGNFPPRFSGLQFPNYSSELNVNALELDDSALYLCASSPRTGNNEQFFGPGTRLTVL.

This clone was seen just once. This rearrangement joins TRBV19 to TRBJ1-3; the D is unclear. This CDR3 is 15 amino acids long. Germline V CDR1 and CDR2: LNHDA, SQIVND (reference sequence). V was shortened by 10 bases and J by 0 bases, with 16 bases between the two germline ends. CDR3 sequence (DNA): TGTGCCACCAGGATGGGTCGCTTCTCTGGAAACACCATATATTTT. Amino acids: CATRMGRFSGNTIYF.

V and J are TRBV7-9 and TRBJ1-1; 8 bases fit TRBD1. Germline CDR1 SEHNR, CDR2 FQNEAQ (reference sequence). With 4 bases clipped from V and 4 bases from J, the junction kept 8 bases outside the gene matches. The CDR3 consists of 15 residues. CDR3 residues: CASSSPDRGGTEAFF. Here the CDR3 DNA reads TGTGCCAGCAGCTCACCCGACAGGGGAGGCACTGAAGCTTTCTTT.

CDR3 bases: TGTGCCAGCGCCCCGGGGGGGGGACCCTACAATGAGCAGTTCTTC. This gives the protein CASAPGGGPYNEQFF. The rearrangement uses TRBV27 and TRBJ2-1; 8 nucleotides line up with TRBD2. Germline V gene lookup returns CDR1 MNHEY and CDR2 SMNVEV (reference sequence). The CDR3 runs 15 residues. V shed 8 bases, J shed 2 bases, and the junction held 8 bases outside the gene matches.

The chain links TRBV6-1 to TRBJ1-1; the D gene is possibly TRBD1 (6 bases). Between the trimmed V and J ends, which lost 7 bases and 1 base, there was a span of 10 bases. This CDR3 is built from 13 residues. In germline, CDR1 is MNHNS, CDR2 SASEGT. The CDR3 region has the DNA TGTGCCAGCACCAGGGGACAGAACACTGAAGCTTTCTTT. Its translation: CASTRGQNTEAFF.

V gene TRBV9 combines with J gene TRBJ2-5, with 7 bases lining up with TRBD2. V gave up 3 bases and J gave up 1 base; unmatched junction bases: 15. The CDR3 has 18 residues. Germline V CDR1 and CDR2: SGDLS, YYNGEE. In DNA form, the CDR3 reads TGTGCCAGCAGCGCGCCGTTAGGGAGGGCGACCAGCCAAGAGACCCAGTACTTC. This translates into CASSAPLGRATSQETQYF.

In this sample, this clone turned up a few times. The chain has TRBV5-6 and TRBJ2-3, with 10 bases fitting TRBD2. Germline assignment: CDR1 SGHDT and CDR2 YYEEEE. The CDR3 is 15 amino acids. Germline trimming cut 1 base from V and 5 bases from J; bases unmatched to any gene: 4. CDR3: CASSLRLAGGDTQYF. As DNA, the CDR3 is TGTGCCAGCAGCTTGAGGTTAGCGGGAGGAGATACGCAGTATTTT.

The chain employs TRBV9 and TRBJ1-3; no firm D call. Trimming took 6 bases from V and 2 from J, leaving 12 bases between them. CDR3 length: 14 amino acids. Germline CDR1 SGDLS, CDR2 YYNGEE. The CDR3 loop reads CASNAESAGNTIYF. The CDR3 bases are TGTGCCAGCAACGCAGAATCCGCTGGAAACACCATATATTTT.

The chain uses TRBV18 and TRBJ2-4; D perhaps matches TRBD1 (5 bases). V lost 1 base and J lost 9, with 16 bases in between. Germline CDR1 is KGHSH and CDR2 is LQKENI. CDR3 size: 15 residues. In nucleotides, the CDR3 is TGTGCCAGCTCACCACAGGTTCTGACAGAAGCCATTCAGTACTTC. It encodes CASSPQVLTEAIQYF.

The chain uses TRBV6-5 and TRBJ2-7; D perhaps matches TRBD1 (5 bases). The germline V gene encodes CDR1 MNHEY and CDR2 SVGAGI. Trimming cost V 4 bases and J 2 bases, with 15 bases left between them. This CDR3 is built from 15 residues. This CDR3 is CASSSTRTRTYEQYF. DNA of the CDR3: TGTGCCAGCAGTTCGACCAGGACAAGGACCTACGAGCAGTACTTC.

The rearrangement joins TRBV18 to TRBJ2-2; 9 bases map to TRBD1. Trimming cost V 3 bases and J 9 bases; bases outside gene matches: 11. Looked up from germline, CDR1 is KGHSH and CDR2 is LQKENI. CDR3 length: 16 amino acids. CDR3 DNA sequence: TGTGCCAGCTCACCTCGACAGGGGGTCTCAACCAGGGAGCTGTTTTTT. The encoded protein is CASSPRQGVSTRELFF.

Turning to this clone: The same CDR3 also results from other DNA sequences found in this sample. V is TRBV7-9 and J is TRBJ2-1; 10 bases are shared with TRBD2. J was trimmed by 0 bases and V by 2 bases; bases with no gene match: 10. Germline V gene data show CDR1 as SEHNR and CDR2 as FQNEAQ (reference sequence). The CDR3 is made up of 19 amino acids. Here the CDR3 reads CASSLRRLAGDNSYNEQFF. For the CDR3, the DNA is TGTGCCAGCAGCTTACGCCGGCTAGCGGGAGACAACTCCTACAATGAGCAGTTCTTC.

This clone was observed a few times. The genes are TRBV11-3 and TRBJ2-5; no firm D call. V was shortened by 4 bases and J by 2 bases, with 8 bases between the two germline ends. The CDR3 loop spans 13 amino acids. Per germline, CDR1 SGHNT and CDR2 YENEEA. The CDR3 bases are TGTGCCAGCAGCTCCGGTGTACAAGAGACCCAGTACTTC. Residues: CASSSGVQETQYF.

The chain links TRBV4-2 to TRBJ1-1; TRBD1 agrees at 9 bases. V lost 3 bases, J lost 1 base, and 6 bases stayed unmatched. The CDR3 length is 16 residues. CDR1 LGHNA and CDR2 YNFKEQ come from the germline V gene. The CDR3 bases are TGTGCCAGCAGCCACCCGGGACAGGGATCGAACACTGAAGCTTTCTTT. This translates into CASSHPGQGSNTEAFF.

This chain uses TRBV18 with TRBJ2-7; D gene uncertain. The germline gives CDR1 KGHSH, CDR2 LQKENI. V lost 5 bases and J lost 2, with 7 bases in between. CDR3 length: 12 residues. The CDR3 DNA is TGTGCCAGCTCAGCAGGAACCTACGAGCAGTACTTC. Translated: CASSAGTYEQYF.

The CDR3 sequence: CASRTGHNEKLFF. The CDR3 bases are TGTGCCAGCAGGACAGGGCATAATGAAAAACTGTTTTTT. The chain employs TRBV7-9 and TRBJ1-4; 7 nucleotides agree with TRBD1. CDR1 is SEHNR and CDR2 is FQNEAQ in the germline V gene (reference sequence). There are 13 residues in the CDR3. The junction had 2 bases not matched to a gene; V was cut back by 6 bases and J by 4 bases.

This chain links TRBV7-3 with TRBJ2-3, with a weak D call TRBD2 (6 bases). Trimming pared 1 base from V and 4 bases from J, leaving 15 bases between. Germline V CDR1 and CDR2: SGHTA, FQGTGA. CDR3 length equals 16 residues. The CDR3 bases are TGTGCCAGCAGCTTAAGAGCGGGCTCGAGCGCAGATACGCAGTATTTT. The encoded protein is CASSLRAGSSADTQYF.

The rearrangement links TRBV11-3 to TRBJ2-3; 8 positions agree with TRBD2. The CDR3 extends over 15 amino acids. Trimming took 0 bases from V and 5 from J; bases not matched to a gene: 4. The V gene's germline CDR1 is SGHNT and CDR2 YENEEA. The CDR3 protein is CASSLDGGAQDTQYF. The CDR3 nucleotides read TGTGCCAGCAGCTTAGACGGGGGGGCTCAAGATACGCAGTATTTT. Drawing the rest from reference TRBV11-3 and TRBJ2-3, the complete variable domain is EAGVVQSPRYKIIEKKQPVAFWCNPISGHNTLYWYLQNLGQGPELLIRYENEEAVDDSQLPKDRFSAERLKGVDSTLKIQPAELGDSAVYLCASSLDGGAQDTQYFGPGTRLTVL.

This clone has only one observation. The rearrangement uses TRBV6-5 and TRBJ1-2, with 7 positions matching TRBD1. The CDR3 contains 15 residues. V lost 6 bases to trimming and J lost 2 bases; unmatched junction nucleotides: 9. The germline V gene encodes CDR1 MNHEY and CDR2 SVGAGI. In DNA form, the CDR3 reads TGTGCCAGCAGACTCCTATCGACAGGGAACTATGGCTACACCTTC. Translated, it gives CASRLLSTGNYGYTF.

CDR3 amino acids: CASSRGLTEAFF. Written as DNA, the CDR3 is TGTGCCAGCAGCCGTGGACTCACTGAAGCTTTCTTT. V and J are TRBV7-9 and TRBJ1-1, with no clear D. The germline V gene has CDR1 SEHNR and CDR2 FQNEAQ (reference sequence). The CDR3 contains 12 residues. V was trimmed by 5 bases and J by 4 bases, leaving 8 bases between them.

The chain has TRBV18 and TRBJ1-2, with 9 bases matching TRBD1. The length of the CDR3 is 15 residues. Germline assignment: CDR1 KGHSH and CDR2 LQKENI. After removal of 5 bases from V and 4 bases from J, the junction contained 8 bases not matched to a gene. The CDR3 is CASSSDRGATYGYTF. The CDR3 DNA reads TGTGCCAGCTCATCGGACAGGGGCGCAACCTATGGCTACACCTTC.

This clone was seen a single time. The CDR3, as DNA: TGCGCCAGCAGCGTAGACTCCCAAGAGACCCAGTACTTC. Its translation is CASSVDSQETQYF. The chain is built from TRBV5-1 and TRBJ2-5; D is unclear. V was trimmed by 4 bases and J by 1 base, leaving 8 bases between them. Germline V CDR1 and CDR2: SGHRS, YFSETQ. This CDR3 has 13 residues.

The rearrangement uses TRBV2 and TRBJ2-2; D ambiguous. This CDR3 region has 12 residues. The germline V gene encodes CDR1 SNHLY and CDR2 FYNNEI. The V end lost 7 bases, the J end lost 6 bases, and 9 bases lay between the germline ends. The CDR3 bases are TGTGCCAGCAATACCTACCCCGGGGAGCTGTTTTTT. Its translation is CASNTYPGELFF.

This chain connects TRBV30 to TRBJ2-1; TRBD2 aligns across 7 bases. This CDR3 comprises 15 residues. V was pared by 4 bases and J by 6 bases, with 12 bases of the junction left unmatched. CDR1 and CDR2 from the germline V gene are GTSNPN and SVGIG (reference sequence). The CDR3 is CAWNSQELAPNEQFF. The CDR3 bases are TGTGCCTGGAACTCCCAGGAACTAGCGCCCAATGAGCAGTTCTTC.

V usage is TRBV19 and J usage is TRBJ2-3; the D is unclear. Germline V lookup: CDR1 LNHDA, CDR2 SQIVND (reference sequence). The CDR3 is 16 residues long. The V and J ends lost 3 bases and 2 bases respectively, with 15 bases between them. CDR3 region: CASSMVWSRNTDTQYF. In nucleotides, the CDR3 is TGTGCCAGTAGTATGGTCTGGAGTCGTAACACAGATACGCAGTATTTT. The entire variable domain, with the rest obtained from reference TRBV19 and TRBJ2-3, is as follows: DGGITQSPKYLFRKEGQNVTLSCEQNLNHDAMYWYRQDPGQGLRLIYYSQIVNDFQKGDIAEGYSVSREKKESFPLTVTSAQKNPTAFYLCASSMVWSRNTDTQYFGPGTRLTVL.